The 10 T cell receptor beta chains below were found in one sample sequenced in a study of T-cell memory formation after mild COVID-19 (dated by TCRdb to about 2021). Library prep was done by 5' RACE. TCRdb names Illumina NovaSeq 6000 as the instrument used. The public sequencing data were trimmed at Q25 with fastp and processed into clonotypes with MiXCR by TCRdb, which kept only in-frame beta chains. Identical CDR3 proteins give one entry, which carries the most common genes and DNA. The sample contains roughly 240,000 distinct CDR3 sequences, 15% of them found a single time. Clones ranked in the top ten supply 2% to 2.5% of the sample. The specimen sequenced was PBMCs or a T cell subset sorted from them (not recorded which). These receptors came from an adult woman who had mild COVID-19 (a few samples of this study predate the infection). The sample titles of this study are shuffled in the database, so cell type and time point are left out; the donor was told from shared clones.

This clonotype was counted many times. The CDR3 loop reads CSARDSGTRYGYTF. The CDR3 DNA is TGCAGTGCTAGAGACTCAGGCACCCGCTATGGCTACACCTTC. The genes are TRBV20-1 and TRBJ1-2; D remains ambiguous. The germline V gene encodes CDR1 DFQATT and CDR2 SNEGSKA (reference sequence). Trimming pared 0 bases from V and 4 bases from J, leaving 12 bases between. This CDR3 contains 14 residues.

The chain couples TRBV4-3 to TRBJ2-7, with TRBD1 identical over 8 bases. CDR1 is LGHNA, CDR2 YSLEER, per germline. The junction had 5 bases not matched to a gene; V was cut back by 4 bases and J by 3 bases. This CDR3 has 14 residues. The CDR3 sequence is CASSPWTGSYEQYF. In DNA, the CDR3 is TGCGCCAGCAGCCCCTGGACAGGGAGCTACGAGCAGTACTTC.

There are a few counts of this clonotype. The V call is TRBV5-1, the J call TRBJ1-2, with a possible D match to TRBD1 (6 bases). The V end lost 4 bases, the J end lost 3 bases, and 13 bases lay between the germline ends. CDR1 and CDR2 from the germline V gene are SGHRS and YFSETQ. This CDR3 has 14 residues. This chain's CDR3 is CASSDGQSDYGYTF. Written as DNA, the CDR3 is TGCGCCAGCAGCGACGGACAGTCCGACTATGGCTACACCTTC.

This clonotype was picked up a small number of times. The V and J genes are TRBV5-1 and TRBJ2-2; D not certain. This CDR3 contains 15 residues. Germline V gene sequence: CDR1 SGHRS, CDR2 YFSETQ. Trimming stripped 0 bases from V and 1 base from J, with 7 bases between. CDR3 in DNA: TGCGCCAGCAGCTTGGATCCCGGGAACACCGGGGAGCTGTTTTTT. It is translated as CASSLDPGNTGELFF.

V usage is TRBV20-1 and J usage is TRBJ2-3; TRBD2 agrees at 9 bases. Germline V CDR1 and CDR2: DFQATT, SNEGSKA (reference sequence). Germline trimming cut 5 bases from V and 6 bases from J; bases unmatched to any gene: 12. The CDR3 runs to 15 residues. CDR3 amino acids: CSAVRASGASDTQYF. In DNA form, the CDR3 reads TGCAGTGCTGTTCGAGCTAGCGGGGCCTCGGATACGCAGTATTTT.

There are a few counts of this clonotype. This rearrangement joins TRBV24-1 to TRBJ2-7; D is unresolved. The germline gives CDR1 KGHDR, CDR2 SFDVKD. V was shortened by 9 bases and J by 0 bases, with 8 bases between the two germline ends. The CDR3 has 12 residues. The CDR3 DNA sequence: TGTGCCACCGCCGATTCCTCCTACGAGCAGTACTTC. It specifies CATADSSYEQYF.

This clonotype was counted a few times. Here the CDR3 reads CASSLEVGSIQYF. Here the CDR3 DNA reads TGTGCCAGCAGTTTAGAAGTGGGTTCCATTCAGTACTTC. The chain recombines TRBV27 with TRBJ2-4; D is undetermined. CDR1 and CDR2 from the germline V gene are MNHEY and SMNVEV (reference sequence). The CDR3 runs 13 residues. V was cut by 2 bases and J by 9 bases, with 11 bases left in between.

This clonotype was observed many times. The chain employs TRBV29-1 and TRBJ2-7, with D perhaps TRBD1 or TRBD2 (5 bases each). The germline gives CDR1 SQVTM, CDR2 ANQGSEA. There are 14 residues in the CDR3. With 5 bases removed from V and 5 bases from J, the gap between germline ends came to 19 bases. The CDR3 region is CSVNPRDGRDEQYF. In nucleotides, the CDR3 is TGCAGCGTTAACCCCCGGGACGGACGAGACGAGCAGTACTTC.

This clonotype was recorded at least ten times. The chain carries TRBV24-1 and TRBJ2-7; TRBD1 might be the D (6 bases). Per the germline V gene, CDR1 is KGHDR and CDR2 is SFDVKD. The CDR3 is 11 amino acids. Trimming pared 9 bases from V and 5 bases from J, leaving 10 bases between. The CDR3 DNA reads as TGTGCCACCCAACAGGGCCACGAGCAGTACTTC. The encoded protein is CATQQGHEQYF.

In its sample, this clonotype was seen a few times. This chain connects TRBV12-3 or TRBV12-4 to TRBJ2-5; 7 positions match TRBD2. CDR3 length: 13 amino acids. V was pared by 3 bases and J by 7 bases, with 5 bases of the junction left unmatched. CDR3 protein: CASSFEAGVTQYF. In DNA form, the CDR3 reads TGTGCCAGCAGTTTTGAGGCGGGGGTGACCCAGTACTTC.